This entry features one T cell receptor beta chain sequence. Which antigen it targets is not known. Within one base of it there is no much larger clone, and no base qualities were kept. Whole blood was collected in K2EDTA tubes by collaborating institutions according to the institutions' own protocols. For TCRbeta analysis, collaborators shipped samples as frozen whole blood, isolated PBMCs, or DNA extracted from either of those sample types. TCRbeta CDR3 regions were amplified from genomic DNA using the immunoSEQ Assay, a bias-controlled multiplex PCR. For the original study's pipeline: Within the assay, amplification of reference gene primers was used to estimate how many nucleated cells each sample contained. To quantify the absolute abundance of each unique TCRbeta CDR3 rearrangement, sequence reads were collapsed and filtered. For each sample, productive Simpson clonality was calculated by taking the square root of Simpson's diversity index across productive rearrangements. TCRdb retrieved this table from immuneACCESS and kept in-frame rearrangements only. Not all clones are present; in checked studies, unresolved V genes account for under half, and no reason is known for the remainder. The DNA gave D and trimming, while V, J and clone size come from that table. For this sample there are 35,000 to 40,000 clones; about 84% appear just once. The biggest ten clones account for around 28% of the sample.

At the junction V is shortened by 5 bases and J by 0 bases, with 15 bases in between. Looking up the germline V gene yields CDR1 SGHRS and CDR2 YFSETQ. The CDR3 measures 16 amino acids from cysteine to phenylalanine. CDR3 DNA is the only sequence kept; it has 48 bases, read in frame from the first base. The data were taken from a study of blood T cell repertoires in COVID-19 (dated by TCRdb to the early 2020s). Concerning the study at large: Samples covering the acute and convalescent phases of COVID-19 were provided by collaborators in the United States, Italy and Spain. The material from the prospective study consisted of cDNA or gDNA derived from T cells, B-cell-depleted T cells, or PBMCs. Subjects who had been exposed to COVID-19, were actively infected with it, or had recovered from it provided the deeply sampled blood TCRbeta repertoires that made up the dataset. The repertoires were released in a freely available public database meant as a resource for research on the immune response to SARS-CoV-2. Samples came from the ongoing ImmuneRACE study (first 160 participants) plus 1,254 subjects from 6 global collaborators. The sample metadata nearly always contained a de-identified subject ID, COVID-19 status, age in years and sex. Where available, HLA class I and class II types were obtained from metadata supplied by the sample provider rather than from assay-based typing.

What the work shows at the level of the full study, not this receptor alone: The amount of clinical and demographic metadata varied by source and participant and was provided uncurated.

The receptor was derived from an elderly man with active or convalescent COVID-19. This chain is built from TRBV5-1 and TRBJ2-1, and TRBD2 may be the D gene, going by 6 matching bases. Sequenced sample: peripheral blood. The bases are TGCGCCAGCAGAATCGGGGGAGCAAGCTCCTACAATGAGCAGTTCTTC. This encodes CASRIGGASSYNEQFF.